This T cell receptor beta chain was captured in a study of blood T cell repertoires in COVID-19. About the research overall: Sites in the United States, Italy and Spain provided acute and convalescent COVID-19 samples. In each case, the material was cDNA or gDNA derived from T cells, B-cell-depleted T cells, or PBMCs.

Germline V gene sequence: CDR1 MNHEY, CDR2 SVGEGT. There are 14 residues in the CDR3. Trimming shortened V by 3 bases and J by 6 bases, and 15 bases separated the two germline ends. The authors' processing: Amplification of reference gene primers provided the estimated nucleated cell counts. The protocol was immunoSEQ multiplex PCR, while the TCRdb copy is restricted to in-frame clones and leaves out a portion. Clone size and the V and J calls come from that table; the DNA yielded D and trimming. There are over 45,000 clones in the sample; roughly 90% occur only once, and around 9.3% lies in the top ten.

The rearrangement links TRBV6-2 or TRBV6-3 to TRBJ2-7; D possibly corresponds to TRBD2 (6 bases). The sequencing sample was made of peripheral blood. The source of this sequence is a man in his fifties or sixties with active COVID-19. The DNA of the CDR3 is TGTGCCAGCAGTTATATTCCCCCGGGAGTCGAGCAGTACTTC. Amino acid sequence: CASSYIPPGVEQYF.